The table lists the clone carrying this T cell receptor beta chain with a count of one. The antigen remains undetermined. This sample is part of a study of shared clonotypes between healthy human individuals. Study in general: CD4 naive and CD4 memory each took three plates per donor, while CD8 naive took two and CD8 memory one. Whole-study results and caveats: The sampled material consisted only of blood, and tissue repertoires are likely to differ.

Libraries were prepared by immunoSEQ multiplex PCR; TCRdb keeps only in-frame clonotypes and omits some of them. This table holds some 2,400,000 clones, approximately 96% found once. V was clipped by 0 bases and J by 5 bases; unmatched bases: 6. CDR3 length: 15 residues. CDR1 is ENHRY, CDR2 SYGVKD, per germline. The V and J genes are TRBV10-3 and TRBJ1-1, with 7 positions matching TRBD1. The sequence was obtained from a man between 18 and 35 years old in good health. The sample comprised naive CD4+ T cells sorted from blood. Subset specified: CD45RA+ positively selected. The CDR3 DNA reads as TGTGCCATCAGTGAGTCGCACAGGGGAGGTACTGAAGCTTTCTTT. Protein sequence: CAISESHRGGTEAFF.